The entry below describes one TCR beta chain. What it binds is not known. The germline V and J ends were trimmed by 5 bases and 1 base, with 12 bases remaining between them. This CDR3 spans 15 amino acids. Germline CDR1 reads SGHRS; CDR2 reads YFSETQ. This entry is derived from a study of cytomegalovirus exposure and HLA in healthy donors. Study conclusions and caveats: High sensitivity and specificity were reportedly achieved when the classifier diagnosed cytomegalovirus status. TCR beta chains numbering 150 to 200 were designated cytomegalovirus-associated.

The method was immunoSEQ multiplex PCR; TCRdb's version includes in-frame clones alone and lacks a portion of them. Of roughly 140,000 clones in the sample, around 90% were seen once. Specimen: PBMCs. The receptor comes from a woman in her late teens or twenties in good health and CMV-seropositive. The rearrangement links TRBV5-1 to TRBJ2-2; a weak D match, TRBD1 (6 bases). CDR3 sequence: CASSETGRNTGELFF. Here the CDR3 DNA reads TGCGCCAGCAGTGAAACAGGGAGGAACACCGGGGAGCTGTTTTTT.